One and the same sample provided the 18 T cell receptor beta chains below, sequenced in a study of T cell changes during pregnancy in multiple sclerosis. The data were produced by immunoSEQ multiplex PCR, yet TCRdb's version contains in-frame clones alone and is incomplete. The sample holds about 72,000 clones, 91% seen once. Sequences were derived from peripheral blood, sampled in the third trimester of pregnancy. The receptors were sampled from a female donor in good health, enrolled as a control in a pregnancy study.

The chain joins TRBV7-8 to TRBJ2-2, with TRBD2 identical over 8 bases. This CDR3 comprises 15 residues. Losses at the gene ends were 3 bases for V and 1 base for J; bases not matched to a gene: 1. In germline, CDR1 is SGHVS, CDR2 FQNEAQ. In nucleotides, the CDR3 is TGTGCCAGCAGCTTCAGCGGGGGGAACACCGGGGAGCTGTTTTTT. Amino acid sequence: CASSFSGGNTGELFF.

The gene calls are TRBV27 and TRBJ1-4, with D perhaps TRBD1 (5 bases). The V end lost 6 bases, the J end lost 3 bases, and 14 bases lay between the germline ends. Germline lookup yields CDR1 MNHEY and CDR2 SMNVEV (reference sequence). The CDR3 sequence is 15 residues long. The CDR3, as DNA: TGTGCCAGCAGGCGGGGCGGGTTGGCTAATGAAAAACTGTTTTTT. The encoded protein is CASRRGGLANEKLFF.

This chain joins TRBV7-9 and TRBJ2-5, with a tentative D call TRBD2 (6 bases). Looked up from germline, CDR1 is SEHNR and CDR2 is FQNEAQ (reference sequence). The CDR3 length is 14 residues. The ends were cut back, 5 bases at V and 5 bases at J, with 15 bases in the middle. The CDR3 region has the DNA TGTGCCAGCAGCGGCGGCGGGATGGGGGAGACCCAGTACTTC. This encodes CASSGGGMGETQYF.

This sequence joins TRBV2 and TRBJ2-2; 9 bases are a match to TRBD2. J lost 7 bases, V lost 2 bases, and 5 bases had no gene match. Germline CDR1 SNHLY, CDR2 FYNNEI. This CDR3 is built from 15 residues. CDR3 sequence: CASSETLAGVGELFF. Here the CDR3 DNA reads TGTGCCAGCAGTGAAACGTTAGCGGGGGTCGGGGAGCTGTTTTTT.

J is TRBJ1-2 and V is TRBV4-2; maybe TRBD1 (5 bases). Per the germline V gene, CDR1 is LGHNA and CDR2 is YNFKEQ. Trimming removed 1 base at V and 8 bases at J, with 23 bases between. This CDR3 comprises 17 residues. CDR3 sequence (DNA): TGTGCCAGCAGCCAAGGTCCAGGGATAGCCGCTTTTGGAGGCTACACCTTC. Its protein product is CASSQGPGIAAFGGYTF.

This chain connects TRBV5-1 to TRBJ2-5, with 9 bases fitting TRBD1. CDR1 SGHRS and CDR2 YFSETQ come from the germline V gene. V was pared by 4 bases and J by 5 bases, with 6 bases of the junction left unmatched. CDR3 length equals 14 residues. In DNA form, the CDR3 reads TGCGCCAGCAGCGGGGGACAGGGTGGGGAGACCCAGTACTTC. Its translation is CASSGGQGGETQYF.

The chain joins TRBV5-6 to TRBJ2-7, with 9 bases aligning to TRBD2. CDR1 is SGHDT and CDR2 is YYEEEE in the germline V gene. With V trimmed by 1 base and J by 4 bases, 6 bases remained unmatched. CDR3 length: 15 residues. CDR3: CASSLLAGMGYEQYF. CDR3 bases: TGTGCCAGCAGCTTGCTAGCGGGAATGGGATACGAGCAGTACTTC.

This clone was seen a single time. The chain carries TRBV25-1 and TRBJ2-7, with unresolved D. The CDR3 extends over 12 amino acids. In germline, CDR1 is MGHDK, CDR2 SYGVNS. V was pared by 4 bases and J by 6 bases, with 10 bases between. CDR3 amino acids: CASSGAGGEQYF. The DNA of the CDR3 is TGTGCCAGCAGTGGCGCAGGTGGCGAGCAGTACTTC.

This chain links TRBV4-1 with TRBJ2-7; a possible D gene is TRBD2 (6 bases). The CDR3 covers 15 residues. The germline gives CDR1 MGHRA, CDR2 YSYEKL. V shed 3 bases and J shed 3 bases, with 15 bases lying between them. The CDR3 loop is CASSQVIAADYEQYF. The CDR3 nucleotides read TGCGCCAGCAGCCAGGTAATAGCGGCAGACTACGAGCAGTACTTC.

This chain joins TRBV30 and TRBJ2-1; TRBD2 aligns across 12 bases. Trimming at V came to 6 bases and at J to 12 bases, leaving 6 bases not matched to a gene. The CDR3 consists of 12 residues. Germline CDR1 GTSNPN, CDR2 SVGIG (reference sequence). The CDR3 DNA sequence: TGTGCCTGTGGACTAGCGGGACGACGGCAGTTCTTC. It specifies CACGLAGRRQFF.

The chain joins TRBV18 to TRBJ1-2; D not certain. CDR3 length: 14 amino acids. Germline V gene data show CDR1 as KGHSH and CDR2 as LQKENI. V lost 3 bases, J lost 6 bases, and 14 bases lay in between. In nucleotides, the CDR3 is TGTGCCAGCTCACCCGAGGGATGGCTTCATGGCTACACCTTC. It is translated as CASSPEGWLHGYTF.

The chain couples TRBV5-1 to TRBJ2-7, with TRBD1 identical over 9 bases. V dropped 1 base and J dropped 5; count of bases not matched to a gene: 7. The CDR3 extends over 15 amino acids. Germline loops: CDR1 SGHRS, CDR2 YFSETQ. CDR3 sequence: CASSLLVQGADEQYF. CDR3 bases: TGCGCCAGCAGCTTGTTGGTACAGGGGGCAGACGAGCAGTACTTC.

The rearrangement uses TRBV7-6 and TRBJ1-2; 7 bases are a match to TRBD1. This CDR3 has 20 amino acids. Germline V gene sequence: CDR1 SGHVS, CDR2 FNYEAQ. The J segment lost 2 bases and the V segment lost 4 bases, leaving 22 bases of the junction unmatched. The CDR3 loop is CASSSDLNPGQARRNYGYTF. CDR3 nucleotides: TGTGCCAGCAGCTCAGACCTTAACCCCGGACAGGCTCGCAGGAACTATGGCTACACCTTC.

This clone has just one count. At one boundary the junction diverges from the germline segment, which might be a read error. V usage is TRBV13 and J usage is TRBJ1-6; TRBD1 is a possible D gene (5 bases). This CDR3 has 12 amino acids. Germline-derived CDR1 and CDR2 are PRHDT and FYEKMQ (reference sequence). This chain's CDR3 is CASSLRGSPPHF. The CDR3 DNA follows: TGTGCCAGCAGCTTAAGGGGTTCACCCCCCCACTTT.

The chain employs TRBV2 and TRBJ1-3; D is possibly TRBD1 (5 bases). Germline V gene data show CDR1 as SNHLY and CDR2 as FYNNEI. Trimming took 4 bases from V and 5 from J, leaving 9 bases between them. The CDR3 is 13 amino acids. The CDR3 bases are TGTGCCAGCAGTGGCGGGGGTCGAAACACCATATATTTT. It specifies CASSGGGRNTIYF.

As concerns this clone: Sequence at one end of the junction differs from germline and may be a read error. The CDR3 nucleotides read TGTGCTAGCAGCCCCGGAGGAGGTACCCCCTACGAGCAGTACTTC. It translates to CASSPGGGTPYEQYF. The V and J genes are TRBV7-7 and TRBJ2-7; possibly TRBD2 for D (5 bases). CDR3 length: 15 amino acids. Germline assignment: CDR1 SSHAT and CDR2 FNYEAQ (reference sequence).

V and J are TRBV11-3 and TRBJ2-2, with D possibly matching TRBD1 (5 bases). There are 14 residues in the CDR3. V was clipped by 8 bases and J by 7 bases, with 17 bases between them. Germline assignment: CDR1 SGHNT and CDR2 YENEEA. The CDR3 nucleotides are TGTGCCAGCCGGCTGGGGCAGGGCGGCGGGGAGCTGTTTTTT. Translation: CASRLGQGGGELFF. The complete variable domain, with remaining parts taken from reference TRBV11-3 and TRBJ2-2, reads EAGVVQSPRYKIIEKKQPVAFWCNPISGHNTLYWYLQNLGQGPELLIRYENEEAVDDSQLPKDRFSAERLKGVDSTLKIQPAELGDSAVYLCASRLGQGGGELFFGEGSRLTVL.

V gene TRBV20-1 combines with J gene TRBJ1-1; no clear D. Germline values: CDR1 DFQATT, CDR2 SNEGSKA (reference sequence). This CDR3 is 10 amino acids long. The CDR3 here is CSLMNTEAFF. The CDR3 nucleotides are TGCAGCCTTATGAACACTGAAGCTTTCTTT.